Here is one TCR beta chain with its context. What antigen it recognizes has not been identified. No base quality values were provided; no much bigger clone lies one nucleotide off. The library was made by the immunoSEQ multiplex PCR assay. What TCRdb holds here is the immuneACCESS table cut down to in-frame rearrangements. Part of the clones is not present; checked against another copy, under half of the missing clones reflect an unresolved V gene, and the others are unexplained. A total of about 9,000 clones appear in this sample, about 71% of them only once. The top ten hold roughly a sixth of the sample. CDR1 is given as SQVTM and CDR2 as ANQGSEA, both from the germline V gene. Taken from cysteine to phenylalanine, the CDR3 has 13 residues. The kept DNA is CDR3 alone, 39 bases in frame from the first base. The V end gives up 7 bases and the J end 4 bases, leaving 9 bases in the junction not matched to a gene.

The donors were melanoma patients. The data originate from a study of CD4+ T cells in melanoma (dated by TCRdb to about 2022). For the wider study: The study investigated neoantigen-specific CD4+ T cells in human melanoma. The paper as a whole reports these results and caveats: Neoantigen-specific CD4+ T cells were reported to be correlated with the function of CD8+ T cells, macrophages and B cells. According to the report, neoantigen-specific CD4+ T cells in melanoma displayed diverse differentiation states.

Recombination connected TRBV29-1 to TRBJ1-2, and TRBD1 matches 7 of the central bases. This TCR was sampled from a human donor with melanoma. The source material was cells from a culture (not recorded whether cultured in vitro). In nucleotides, the sequence is TGCAGCGCTGACAGGGAGGGGCCCTATGGCTACACCTTC. It encodes CSADREGPYGYTF.